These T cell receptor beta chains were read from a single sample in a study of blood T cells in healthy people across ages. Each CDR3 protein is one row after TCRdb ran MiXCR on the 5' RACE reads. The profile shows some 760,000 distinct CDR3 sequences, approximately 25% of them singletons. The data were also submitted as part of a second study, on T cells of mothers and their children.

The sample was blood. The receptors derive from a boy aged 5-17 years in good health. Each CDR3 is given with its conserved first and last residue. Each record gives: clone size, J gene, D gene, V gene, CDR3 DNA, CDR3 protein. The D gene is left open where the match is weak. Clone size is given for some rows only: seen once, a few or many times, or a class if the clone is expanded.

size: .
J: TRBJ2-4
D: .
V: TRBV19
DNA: TGTGCCAGTAGTAGCATGGACATTCAGTACTTC
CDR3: CASSSMDIQYF

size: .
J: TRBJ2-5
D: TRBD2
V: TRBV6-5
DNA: TGTGCCAGCAGTATTAGCGGGGGGGCTCAAGAGACCCAGTACTTC
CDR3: CASSISGGAQETQYF

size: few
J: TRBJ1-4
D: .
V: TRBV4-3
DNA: TGCGCCAGCAGCCAAGAACTCGTGGGGTTATCTAATGAAAAACTGTTTTTT
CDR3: CASSQELVGLSNEKLFF

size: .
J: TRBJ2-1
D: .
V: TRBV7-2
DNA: TGTGCCAGCAGCTTAGCGGGAGCTTCTCCGTACTTC
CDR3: CASSLAGASPYF

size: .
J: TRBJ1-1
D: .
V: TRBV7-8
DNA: TGTGCCAGCAGCTTACCCGGGGGAGACCTTTATGCTTTCTTT
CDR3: CASSLPGGDLYAFF

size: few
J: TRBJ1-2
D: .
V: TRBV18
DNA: TGTGCCAGCTCACCCAGGACCAATTCTAACTATGGCTACACCTTC
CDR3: CASSPRTNSNYGYTF

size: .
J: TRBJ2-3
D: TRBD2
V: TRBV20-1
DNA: TGCAGTGCTAGAGATAGCGGGAGCTTCACAGATACGCAGTATTTT
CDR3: CSARDSGSFTDTQYF

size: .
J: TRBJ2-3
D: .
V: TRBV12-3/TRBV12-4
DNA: TGTGCCAGCAGTTTCTGGGGGGGGCAGGGTACAGATACGCAGTATTTT
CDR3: CASSFWGGQGTDTQYF

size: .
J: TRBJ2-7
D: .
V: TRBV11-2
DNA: TGTGCCAGCAGCAACCAGGCGTGGGGACTTGACCCCTACGAGCAGTACTTC
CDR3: CASSNQAWGLDPYEQYF

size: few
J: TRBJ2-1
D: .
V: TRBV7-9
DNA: TGTGCCAGCAGCTCCGTTTTGACCAGAGAGTCCCATGAGCAGTTCTTC
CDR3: CASSSVLTRESHEQFF

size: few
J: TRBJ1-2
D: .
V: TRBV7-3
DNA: TGTGCCGGTCGGGCAGGGTGGCACGGATTCTATGGCTACACCTTC
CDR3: CAGRAGWHGFYGYTF

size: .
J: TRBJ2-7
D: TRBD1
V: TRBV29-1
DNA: TGCAGCGTTGAATTTGGGGACAGGAAAGGCTACGAGCAGTACTTC
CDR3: CSVEFGDRKGYEQYF

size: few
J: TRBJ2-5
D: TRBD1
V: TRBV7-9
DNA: TGTGCCAGCAGCTGGACCGGGACAGGGCCCCCTATCCAGTACTTC
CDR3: CASSWTGTGPPIQYF

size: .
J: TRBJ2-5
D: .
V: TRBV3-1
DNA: TGTGCCAGCAGCCAACAGATACACCAAGAGACCCAGTACTTC
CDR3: CASSQQIHQETQYF

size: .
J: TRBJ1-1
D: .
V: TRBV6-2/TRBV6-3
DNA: TGTGCCAGCAGGAGGGCAGGGCAAACTGAAGCTTTCTTT
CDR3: CASRRAGQTEAFF

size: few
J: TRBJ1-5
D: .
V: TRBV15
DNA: TGTGCCACGGATTCTTGGGACACCAACTATAGCAATCAGCCCCAGCATTTT
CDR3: CATDSWDTNYSNQPQHF

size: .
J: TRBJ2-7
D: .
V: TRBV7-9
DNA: TGTGCCAGCAGGGATACTACTAATCTACACGAGCAGTACTTC
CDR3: CASRDTTNLHEQYF

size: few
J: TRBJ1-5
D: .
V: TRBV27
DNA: TGTGCCAGCAGTAGAACAGGGCCCCATCAGCCCCAGCATTTT
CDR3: CASSRTGPHQPQHF

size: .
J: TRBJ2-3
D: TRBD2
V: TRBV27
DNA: TGTGCAGCTATGCCCGGACTAGCGGGGATCCCTAGCACAGATACGCAGTATTTT
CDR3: CAAMPGLAGIPSTDTQYF

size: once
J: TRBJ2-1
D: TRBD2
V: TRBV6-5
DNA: TGTGCCAGCAGTTACGGCGGGAGAGGCAATGAGCAGTTCTTC
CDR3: CASSYGGRGNEQFF

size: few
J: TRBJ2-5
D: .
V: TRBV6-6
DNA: TGTGCCAGCAGTTACGGGGTTTTTGCGGACCAAGAGACCCAGTACTTC
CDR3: CASSYGVFADQETQYF

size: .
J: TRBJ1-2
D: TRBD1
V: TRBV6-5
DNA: TGTGCCAGCAGTCGTGGGACGGTACAGGGGGTCTATGGCTACACCTTC
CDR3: CASSRGTVQGVYGYTF

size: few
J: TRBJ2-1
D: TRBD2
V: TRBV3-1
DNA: TGTGCCAGCAGCCAAGGTGAACAACTAGCGGGGTACAATGAGCAGTTCTTC
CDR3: CASSQGEQLAGYNEQFF

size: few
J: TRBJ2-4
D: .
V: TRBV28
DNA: TGTGCCAGCAGCCGCCAGGGATCCAAAAACATTCAGTACTTC
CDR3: CASSRQGSKNIQYF

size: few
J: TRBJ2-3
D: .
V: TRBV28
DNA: TGTGCCAGCAGTTTTAATTTGGGAGATACGCAGTATTTT
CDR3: CASSFNLGDTQYF

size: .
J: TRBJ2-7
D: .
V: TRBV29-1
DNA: TGCAGCGTTGGGGGCTGGACAGCCTCCTACGAGCAGTACTTC
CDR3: CSVGGWTASYEQYF

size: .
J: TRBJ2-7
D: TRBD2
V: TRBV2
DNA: TGTGCCAGCAGTGACAGCGGGGGTGCCTACGAGCAGTGCTTC
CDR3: CASSDSGGAYEQCF

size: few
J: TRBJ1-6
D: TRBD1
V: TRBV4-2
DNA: TGTGCCAGCAGCCAAGAAGGGGGACAGGGGTCACCCCTCCACTTT
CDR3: CASSQEGGQGSPLHF

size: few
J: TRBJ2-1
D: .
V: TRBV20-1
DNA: TGCAGTGCTAGAGACGGCCTTGGAGAGCAGTTCTTC
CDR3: CSARDGLGEQFF

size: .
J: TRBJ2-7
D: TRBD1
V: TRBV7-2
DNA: TGTGCCAGCAGCCTTCAGGGGGCGTCCGAGCAGTACTTC
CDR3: CASSLQGASEQYF

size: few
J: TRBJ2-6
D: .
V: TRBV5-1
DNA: TGCGCCAGCAGTTACCAGTCTGGGGCCAACGTCCTGACTTTC
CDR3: CASSYQSGANVLTF

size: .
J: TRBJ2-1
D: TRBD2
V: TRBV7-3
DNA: TGTGCCAGCAGCGCATCACTAGCGGCCTACAATGAGCAGTTCTTC
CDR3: CASSASLAAYNEQFF

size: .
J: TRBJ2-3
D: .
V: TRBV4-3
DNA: TGCGCCAGCAGCCCATTCGGGTCTAGCACAGATACGCAGTATTTT
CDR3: CASSPFGSSTDTQYF

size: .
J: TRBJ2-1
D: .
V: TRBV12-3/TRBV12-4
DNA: TGTGCCGGTGGGTATAGCTCCTACAATGAGCAGTTCTTC
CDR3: CAGGYSSYNEQFF

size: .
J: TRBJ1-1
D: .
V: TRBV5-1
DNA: TGCACCAGCAGCTTGTTGGCAGGGTCCGGTGAAGCTTTCTTT
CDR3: CTSSLLAGSGEAFF

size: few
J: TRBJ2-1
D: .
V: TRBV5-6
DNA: TGTGCCAGCAGCTTAGTGGAAAGCTCCTACAATGAGCAGTTCTTC
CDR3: CASSLVESSYNEQFF

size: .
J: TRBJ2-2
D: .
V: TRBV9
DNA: TGTGCCAGTCAAAGGGGGAACACCGGGGAGCTGTTTTTT
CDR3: CASQRGNTGELFF

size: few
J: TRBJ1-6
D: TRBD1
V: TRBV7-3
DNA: TGTGCCAGCAGCACAAACAGGGGAAATAATTCACCCCTCCACTTT
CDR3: CASSTNRGNNSPLHF

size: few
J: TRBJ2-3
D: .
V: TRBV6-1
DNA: TGTGCCAGCAGTGAATACCTCACAGATACGCAGTATTTT
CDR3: CASSEYLTDTQYF

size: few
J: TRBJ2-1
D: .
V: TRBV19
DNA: TGTGCCAGTAGTATAACGGCGGAGAACGATTACAATGAGCAGTTCTTC
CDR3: CASSITAENDYNEQFF

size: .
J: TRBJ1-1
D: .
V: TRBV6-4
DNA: TGTGCCAGCAGTGTCGGGCCGTCTGAAGCTTTCTTT
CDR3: CASSVGPSEAFF

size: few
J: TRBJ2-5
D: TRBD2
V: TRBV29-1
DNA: TGCAGCGTTGAAGGCCCAGCGGGAGAATGGGAGACCCAGTACTTC
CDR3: CSVEGPAGEWETQYF

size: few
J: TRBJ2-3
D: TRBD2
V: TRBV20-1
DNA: TGCAGTGCTCTCCGATGGACTAGCGGGAGCAGTGGAGATACGCAGTATTTT
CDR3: CSALRWTSGSSGDTQYF

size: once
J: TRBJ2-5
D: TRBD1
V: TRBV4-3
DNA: TGCGCCAGCAGCAAGGGACAGGGGGAGGGAGAGACCCAGTACTTC
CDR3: CASSKGQGEGETQYF

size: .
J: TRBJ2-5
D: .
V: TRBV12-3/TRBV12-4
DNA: .
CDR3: CASSIKQGGANEKLFFGSGTQYF

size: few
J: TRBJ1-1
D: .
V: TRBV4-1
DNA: TGCGCCAGCAGCCAAGGGCGGGCGTCTCCCTCTGAAGCTTTCTTT
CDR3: CASSQGRASPSEAFF

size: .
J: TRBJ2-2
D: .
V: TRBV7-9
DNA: TGTGCCAGCAGCTTAGTAGAGACAAGGGCGAACACCGGGGAGCTGTTTTTT
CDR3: CASSLVETRANTGELFF

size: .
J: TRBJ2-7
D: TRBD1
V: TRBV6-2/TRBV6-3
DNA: TGTGCCAGCAGGAATGGACAGGGTGAGTCCTACGAGCAGTACTTC
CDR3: CASRNGQGESYEQYF

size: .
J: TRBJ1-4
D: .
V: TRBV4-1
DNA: TGCGCCAGCAGCCAGCCAAAGAAGAACAAGAATGAAAAACTGTTTTTT
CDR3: CASSQPKKNKNEKLFF

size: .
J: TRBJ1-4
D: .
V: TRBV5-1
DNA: TGCGCCAGCAGCTTGGGACCCCGGGAAAAACTGTTTTTT
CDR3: CASSLGPREKLFF